The subject of this entry is one TCR beta chain. Its antigen is as yet unknown. This sample is drawn from a study of shared clonotypes between healthy human individuals. CDR1 LGHNT and CDR2 FRNRAP come from the germline V gene. V was clipped by 7 bases and J by 8 bases, with 12 bases between them. This CDR3 comprises 12 residues. CD45RA-negative memory and CD45RA+ naive subsets were split from the CD4+ cells. Whole-study results and caveats: Non-shared clonotypes had lower generation probabilities than clonotypes shared by all four sorted-subset donors.

In the source study's methods: There were no quality scores in the junction-only immunoSEQ sequences, so filtering differed. Method: immunoSEQ multiplex PCR; TCRdb's copy keeps in-frame clones and lacks some. V, J and clone size were drawn from that table, and D and trimming were deduced from the DNA. The top ten clones hold more than 0.1% of a sample with 2 million to 2.5 million clones, 95% of them seen once. The sequenced sample consisted of naive CD4+ T cells sorted from blood. Noted subset: CD45RA+ positively selected. The chain couples TRBV12-5 to TRBJ2-1; perhaps TRBD2 as D (5 bases). This receptor was taken from a man aged 18-30 years in good health. DNA of the CDR3: TGTGCTAGTGCCTCGGGGTTCTATGAGCAGTTCTTC. As protein: CASASGFYEQFF. Based on the CDR3 plus reference TRBV12-5 and TRBJ2-1, the full variable domain is DARVTQTPRHKVTEMGQEVTMRCQPILGHNTVFWYRQTMMQGLELLAYFRNRAPLDDSGMPKDRFSAEMPDATLATLKIQPSEPRDSAVYFCASASGFYEQFFGPGTRLTVL.